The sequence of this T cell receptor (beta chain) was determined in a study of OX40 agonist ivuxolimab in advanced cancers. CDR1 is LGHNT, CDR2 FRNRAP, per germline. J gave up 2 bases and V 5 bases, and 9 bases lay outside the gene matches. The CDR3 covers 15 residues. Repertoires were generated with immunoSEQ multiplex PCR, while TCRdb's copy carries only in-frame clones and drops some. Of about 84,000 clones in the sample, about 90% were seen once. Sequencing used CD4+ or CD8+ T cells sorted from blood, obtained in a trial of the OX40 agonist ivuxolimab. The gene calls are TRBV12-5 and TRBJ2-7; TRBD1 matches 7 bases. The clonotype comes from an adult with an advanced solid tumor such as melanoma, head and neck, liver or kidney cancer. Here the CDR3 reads CASGRGTAGTYEQYF. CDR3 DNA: TGTGCTAGTGGTCGTGGGACAGCTGGGACCTACGAGCAGTACTTC.